This TCR beta chain was sequenced in a study of blood T cells in healthy people across ages. Study-wide background: Every two T cells gave about one barcoded beta molecule via template switching.

A second roughly 6 to 11 cycle PCR used barcoded and J-beta primers. Each CDR3 protein gets one entry after TCRdb re-called the 5' RACE reads with MiXCR. The table lists 750,000 to 950,000 distinct CDR3 sequences, roughly 29% of them singletons. Donor samples were obtained from healthy Caucasian individuals from Russia, aged roughly 6 to 95. A minimum of 6.5 million PBMCs was isolated per sample. Trimming took off 8 bases at V and 5 bases at J, with 11 bases between the two ends. Germline V gene sequence: CDR1 SGDLS, CDR2 YYNGEE. This CDR3 has 13 amino acids. These same records also appear under a second study, on T cells of mothers and their children.

Sequencing was done on a sample of blood. The rearrangement links TRBV9 to TRBJ1-6, with TRBD1 as a possible D gene (5 bases). The TCR originated in a woman aged 35 to 49 in good health. DNA for the CDR3: TGTGCCAGGGGCCGGGGGGATAATTCACCCCTCCACTTT. Protein: CARGRGDNSPLHF.